These T cell receptor beta chains were read from a single sample in a study of identical twins. TCRdb reprocessed the 5' RACE reads via MiXCR and lists one record per CDR3 protein. The sample has some 630,000 distinct CDR3 sequences, just over 7% seen once; the top ten hold about 1.5%. These data were also reused for a study on yellow fever vaccine responses in identical twins.

Sample: PBMCs. These receptors originate from a woman aged 18 to 35 in good health. Both conserved end residues are trimmed from each CDR3.

V gene	CDR3 length	J gene	CDR3 protein
TRBV5-1	11	TRBJ1-1	ASSLAVHREAF
TRBV20-1	14	TRBJ2-1	SARRLAGGPYNEQF
TRBV25-1	14	TRBJ2-5	ASSEGTVRLPETQY
TRBV4-1	16	TRBJ2-3	ASSPRGGPGGVSDTQY
TRBV20-1	14	TRBJ2-5	SASPLAGPLGETQY
TRBV23-1	15	TRBJ2-4	ASSQPGRKLAKNIQY
TRBV6-5	11	TRBJ1-3	ASSYTQGNTIY
TRBV28	10	TRBJ2-1	ASSNPGQPQF
TRBV20-1	11	TRBJ2-7	SALRGGPNEQY
TRBV5-6	13	TRBJ2-2	ASSLPTGAAGELF
TRBV25-1	11	TRBJ1-6	ASAPGGNSPLH
TRBV12-3/TRBV12-4	11	TRBJ2-3	ASRIWGTDTQY
TRBV9	11	TRBJ2-7	ASSLHDLGEQY
TRBV7-8	15	TRBJ2-7	ASSLYEGLAAHYEQY
TRBV3-1	13	TRBJ1-3	ASSQEVPSGNTIY
TRBV4-2	18	TRBJ2-5	ASSQGTEIAGGETQETQY
TRBV12-3/TRBV12-4	12	TRBJ2-5	ASSPLAVGETQY
TRBV3-1	14	TRBJ1-5	ASSQGFSGGLQPQH
TRBV4-1	13	TRBJ1-1	ASSQMGSRNTEAF
TRBV12-3/TRBV12-4	13	TRBJ2-2	ASRYEGLNTGELF
TRBV12-3/TRBV12-4	14	TRBJ2-2	ASSRTSGGVLGELF
TRBV12-3/TRBV12-4	13	TRBJ2-1	ASSYGLAGDNEQF
TRBV28	14	TRBJ2-1	ASSLVLAGEYNEQF
TRBV12-3/TRBV12-4	14	TRBJ2-1	ASSFPAGGPGGEQF
TRBV4-1	13	TRBJ2-1	AHSEGLSSYNEQF
TRBV5-1	15	TRBJ2-1	ASSLAVQRGGLNEQF
TRBV12-3/TRBV12-4	11	TRBJ1-2	ASSFDSGYGYT
TRBV6-2/TRBV6-3	14	TRBJ1-5	ASSGTYRGVRQPQH
TRBV20-1	12	TRBJ1-1	SAREGRGASEAF
TRBV5-1	13	TRBJ2-1	ASSLDGEWGDEQF
TRBV20-1	19	TRBJ2-7	SAIGPTRGFQRGLSHYEQY
TRBV20-1	13	TRBJ1-2	SARHGTGRNYGYT
TRBV3-1	12	TRBJ1-1	ASRMHTGSTEAF
TRBV12-3/TRBV12-4	13	TRBJ2-1	ASSLNTNQGTEQF
TRBV7-9	11	TRBJ2-1	ASSLAPNNEQF
TRBV7-3	12	TRBJ2-2	ASSKDYNTGELF
TRBV5-6	13	TRBJ2-7	ASSLDRYLRREQY
TRBV2	11	TRBJ2-5	ASSNWRELTQY
TRBV20-1	13	TRBJ2-1	SARDGGVGDNEQF
TRBV12-3/TRBV12-4	13	TRBJ1-6	ASSLAQDRNSPLH
TRBV2	12	TRBJ2-2	ASKKQKNTGELF
TRBV28	12	TRBJ2-2	ASIRGGAGGELF
TRBV29-1	12	TRBJ1-1	SGGGGRENTEAF
TRBV20-1	13	TRBJ2-1	SARELGGKSNEQF
TRBV12-3/TRBV12-4	13	TRBJ1-5	ASSLEGDGNQPQH
TRBV12-3/TRBV12-4	12	TRBJ1-4	ASSAGTTNEKLF
TRBV7-9	14	TRBJ2-7	ASSFTGTSEAYEQY
TRBV7-9	10	TRBJ2-7	ASSLAKQVQY
TRBV7-9	15	TRBJ2-1	ASSLTSGGRRHNEQF
TRBV5-1	13	TRBJ2-1	ASSLADGSIDEQF
TRBV28	14	TRBJ2-6	ASVTGALSGANVLT
TRBV10-3	17	TRBJ2-4	AISEGTSGALLAKNIQY